This TCR beta chain was captured in a study of T cell responses to AZD1222 COVID-19 vaccine. Overall study findings and caveats: Nearly half of spike-specific TCRs reportedly target variant regions that are unmutated in the B.1.351 and B.1.1.7 variants. Without day 14 samples, only post-peak T cell repertoires were studied. Spike-specific TCR breadth and depth went up after people got two AZD1222 doses. Just 5 to 7 AZD1222 recipients were seropositive at baseline.

Produced via immunoSEQ multiplex PCR; TCRdb's table is partial and in-frame only. This sample has about 120,000 clones, with 88% found just once. Trimming removed 0 bases from V and 1 base from J, with 12 bases in between. The germline V gene has CDR1 SGDLS and CDR2 YYNGEE. The CDR3 covers 16 residues. This clone showed up just a few times. Its target is not known. Material: peripheral blood, obtained on day 0 of AZD1222 vaccination. This sequence was found in an adult in good health. J is TRBJ2-3 and V is TRBV9; D remains ambiguous. The DNA for the CDR3 is TGTGCCAGCAGCGTAGACGGGCTAGGAGGCACAGATACGCAGTATTTT. As protein: CASSVDGLGGTDTQYF.